This TCR beta chain was observed in a study of blood T cell repertoires in COVID-19. Trimming shortened V by 5 bases and J by 6 bases, and 14 bases separated the two germline ends. The CDR3 contains 13 residues. Germline V gene lookup returns CDR1 MNHEY and CDR2 SVGEGT. Only in-frame clones appear in the TCRdb table, and some are missing; sequencing was by immunoSEQ multiplex PCR. The data show fewer than 400,000 clones, with 85% to 90% seen just once and around 10% held by the top ten. Sequences were obtained from PBMCs or T cells enriched from blood (not recorded which). V and J are TRBV6-2 or TRBV6-3 and TRBJ2-7; weak D call: TRBD2 (6 bases). The TCR was taken from a woman aged 45-60 years who had recovered from COVID-19. The CDR3 DNA follows: TGTGCCAGCAGTCCCCTCCAGGGAGGCGAGCAGTACTTC. Residues: CASSPLQGGEQYF.